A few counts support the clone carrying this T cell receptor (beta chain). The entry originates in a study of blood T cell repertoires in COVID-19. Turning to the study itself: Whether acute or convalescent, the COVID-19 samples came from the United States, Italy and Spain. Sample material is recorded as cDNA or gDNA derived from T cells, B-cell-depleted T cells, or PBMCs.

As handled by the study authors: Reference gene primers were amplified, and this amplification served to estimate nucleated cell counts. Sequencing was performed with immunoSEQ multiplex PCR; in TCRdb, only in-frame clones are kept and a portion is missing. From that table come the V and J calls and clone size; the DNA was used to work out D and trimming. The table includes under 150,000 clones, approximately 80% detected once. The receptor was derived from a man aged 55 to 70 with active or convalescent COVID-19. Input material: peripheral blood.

The chain's CDR3 is CASSAGTSGYEQYF. The CDR3 DNA reads as TGTGCCAGCAGCGCCGGGACTAGCGGATACGAGCAGTACTTC. The chain is built from TRBV7-2 and TRBJ2-7, with 11 bases matching TRBD2. J lost 4 bases, V lost 5 bases, and 4 bases had no gene match. CDR3 size: 14 residues. Per the germline V gene, CDR1 is SGHTA and CDR2 is FQGNSA.